These 3 T cell receptor beta chains came from one sample sequenced in a study of T cells in Graves' hyperthyroidism and ophthalmopathy. RNA transcripts yielded amplified TCR beta CDR3 regions. With the HTBI primer set, the TCR CDR3 went through a first round of RT-PCR. Each CDR3 protein is one row after TCRdb ran MiXCR on the multiplex PCR reads. The table has 130,000 or so distinct CDR3 sequences, less than 25% seen once. The sequencing sample was made of blood. The receptors derive from a woman aged 50 to 60 with Graves' hyperthyroidism that later progressed to Graves' ophthalmopathy.

This clonotype was observed at least ten times. J is TRBJ1-2 and V is TRBV9; D is unclear. V was trimmed by 1 base and J by 3 bases, leaving 7 bases between them. CDR1 is SGDLS, CDR2 YYNGEE, per germline. The length of the CDR3 is 13 residues. CDR3 in DNA: TGTGCCAGCAGCGTAAGGGAGGACTATGGCTACACCTTC. Amino acid sequence: CASSVREDYGYTF.

This clonotype was recorded a few times. The chain carries TRBV6-2 or TRBV6-3 and TRBJ1-1; no firm D call. CDR3 length: 16 amino acids. Germline V gene data show CDR1 as MNHEY and CDR2 as SVGEGT. V was cut by 6 bases and J by 0 bases, with 17 bases left in between. This CDR3 is CASSGLVGPMNTEAFF. The CDR3 bases are TGTGCCAGCAGCGGGTTAGTCGGGCCAATGAACACTGAAGCTTTCTTT.

A word on this clonotype: A much more abundant neighbour one base away suggests this may be a read error. This sequence joins TRBV2 and TRBJ2-2; 8 bases align to TRBD2. Germline V gene sequence: CDR1 SNHLY, CDR2 FYNNEI. This CDR3 has 16 amino acids. The CDR3 sequence is CASRTSGGRYTGGLFF. CDR3 in DNA: TGTGCCAGCAGGACGAGTGGCGGGAGGTACACCGGGGGGCTGTTTTTT.